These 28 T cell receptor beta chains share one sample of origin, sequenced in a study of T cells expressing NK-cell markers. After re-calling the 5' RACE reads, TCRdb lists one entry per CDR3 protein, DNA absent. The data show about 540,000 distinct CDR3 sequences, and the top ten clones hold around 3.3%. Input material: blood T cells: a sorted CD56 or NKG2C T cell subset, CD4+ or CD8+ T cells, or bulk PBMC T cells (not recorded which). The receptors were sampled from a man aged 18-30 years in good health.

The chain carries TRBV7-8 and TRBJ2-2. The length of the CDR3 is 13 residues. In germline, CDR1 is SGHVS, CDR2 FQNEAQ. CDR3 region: CASSLNARGELFF.

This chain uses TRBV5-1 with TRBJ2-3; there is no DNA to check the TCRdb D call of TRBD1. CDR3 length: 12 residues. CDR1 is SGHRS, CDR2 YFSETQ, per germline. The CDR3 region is CASSPLPDTQYF.

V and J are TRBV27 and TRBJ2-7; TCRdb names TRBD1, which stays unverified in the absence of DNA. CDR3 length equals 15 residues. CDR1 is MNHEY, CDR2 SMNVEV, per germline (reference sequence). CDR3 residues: CASSSPGQGAWGQYF.

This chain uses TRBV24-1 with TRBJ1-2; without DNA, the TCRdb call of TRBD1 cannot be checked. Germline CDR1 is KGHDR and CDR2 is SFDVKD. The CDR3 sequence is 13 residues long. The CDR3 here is CATSDRQSDGYTF.

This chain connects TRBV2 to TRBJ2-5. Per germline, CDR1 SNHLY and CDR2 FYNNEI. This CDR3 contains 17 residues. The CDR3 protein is CASSEQTTDRYQETQYF.

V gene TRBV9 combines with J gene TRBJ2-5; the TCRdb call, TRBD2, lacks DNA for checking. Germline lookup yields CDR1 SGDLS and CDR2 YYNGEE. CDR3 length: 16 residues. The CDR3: CASYPTSGIVGETQYF.

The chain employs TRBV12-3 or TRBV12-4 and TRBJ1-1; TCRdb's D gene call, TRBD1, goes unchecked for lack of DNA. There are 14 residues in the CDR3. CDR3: CASLPRGMNTEAFF.

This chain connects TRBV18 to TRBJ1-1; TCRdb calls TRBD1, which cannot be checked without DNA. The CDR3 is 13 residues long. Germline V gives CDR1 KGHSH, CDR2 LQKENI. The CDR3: CATTGTMNTEAFF.

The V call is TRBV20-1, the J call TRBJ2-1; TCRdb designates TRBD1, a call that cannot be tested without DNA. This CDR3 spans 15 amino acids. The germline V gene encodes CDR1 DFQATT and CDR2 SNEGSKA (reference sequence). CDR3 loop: CSARDDTGGNNEQFF.

CDR3 in amino acids: CASSQDWGTNEKLFF. V gene TRBV7-9 combines with J gene TRBJ1-4; TCRdb designates TRBD1, a call that cannot be tested without DNA. CDR3 size: 15 residues. Germline CDR1 SEHNR, CDR2 FQNEAQ (reference sequence).

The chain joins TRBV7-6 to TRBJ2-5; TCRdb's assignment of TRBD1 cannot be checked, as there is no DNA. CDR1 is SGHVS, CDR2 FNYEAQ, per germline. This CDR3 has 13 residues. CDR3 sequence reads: CASSTGAIETQYF.

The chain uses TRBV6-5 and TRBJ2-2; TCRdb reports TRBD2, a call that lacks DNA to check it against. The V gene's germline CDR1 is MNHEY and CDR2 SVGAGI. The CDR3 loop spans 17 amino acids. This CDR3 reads CASSTTSGGANTGELFF.

The CDR3 is CASSPGPLVAEQYF. This sequence joins TRBV3-1 and TRBJ2-7; TCRdb picks TRBD1, but there is no DNA to check that call. CDR1 LGHDT and CDR2 YNNKEL come from the germline V gene (reference sequence). The CDR3 runs to 14 residues.

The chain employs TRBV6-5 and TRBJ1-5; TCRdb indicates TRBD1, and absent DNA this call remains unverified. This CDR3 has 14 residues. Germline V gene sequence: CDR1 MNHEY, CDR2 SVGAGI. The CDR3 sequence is CASSYTTGEQPQHF.

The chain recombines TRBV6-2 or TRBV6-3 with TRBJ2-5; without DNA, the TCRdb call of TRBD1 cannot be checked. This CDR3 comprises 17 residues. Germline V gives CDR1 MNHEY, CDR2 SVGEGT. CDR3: CASSYSTSTGLKETQYF.

CDR3 loop: CASSSSGGHGYTF. This sequence joins TRBV7-9 and TRBJ1-2; the TRBD1 assignment by TCRdb is unverifiable without DNA. Germline lookup yields CDR1 SEHNR and CDR2 FQNEAQ (reference sequence). The CDR3 totals 13 residues. Together with reference TRBV7-9 and TRBJ1-2, the CDR3 gives the full variable domain: DTGVSQNPRHKITKRGQNVTFRCDPISEHNRLYWYRQTLGQGPEFLTYFQNEAQLEKSRLLSDRFSAERPKGSFSTLEIQRTEQGDSAMYLCASSSSGGHGYTFGSGTRLTVV.

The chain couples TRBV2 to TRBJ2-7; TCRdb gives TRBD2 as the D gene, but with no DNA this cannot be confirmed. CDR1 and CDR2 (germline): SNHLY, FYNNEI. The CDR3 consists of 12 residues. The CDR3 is CASRRVYVEQYF.

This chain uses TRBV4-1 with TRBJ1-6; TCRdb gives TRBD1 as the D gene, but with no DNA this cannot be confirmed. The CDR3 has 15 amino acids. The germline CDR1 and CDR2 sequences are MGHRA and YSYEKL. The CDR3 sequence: CASSSRQGRNSPLHF.

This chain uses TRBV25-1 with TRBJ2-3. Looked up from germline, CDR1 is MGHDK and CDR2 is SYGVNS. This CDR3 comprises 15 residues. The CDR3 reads CASSHVSRSTDTQYF.

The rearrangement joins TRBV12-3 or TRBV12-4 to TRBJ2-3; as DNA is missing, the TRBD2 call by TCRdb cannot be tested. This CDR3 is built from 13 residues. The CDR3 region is CASMREYADTQYF.

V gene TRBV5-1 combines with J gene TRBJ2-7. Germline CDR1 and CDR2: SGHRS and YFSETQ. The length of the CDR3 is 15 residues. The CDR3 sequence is CASSLSPDYLYEQYF.

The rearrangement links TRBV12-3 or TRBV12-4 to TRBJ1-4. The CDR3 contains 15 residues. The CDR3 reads CASEGGTSPGEKLFF.

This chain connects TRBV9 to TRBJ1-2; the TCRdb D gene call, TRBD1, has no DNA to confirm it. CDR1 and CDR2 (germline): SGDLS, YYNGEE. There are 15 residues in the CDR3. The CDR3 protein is CASSPRQGAGSGYTF.

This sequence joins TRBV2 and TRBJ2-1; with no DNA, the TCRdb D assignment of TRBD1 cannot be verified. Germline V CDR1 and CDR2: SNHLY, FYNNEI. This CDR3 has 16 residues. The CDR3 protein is CASHLVGQGAGNEQFF.

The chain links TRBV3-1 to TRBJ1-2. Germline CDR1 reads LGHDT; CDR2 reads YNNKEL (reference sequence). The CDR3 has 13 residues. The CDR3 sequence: CASSQDRPRGYTF.

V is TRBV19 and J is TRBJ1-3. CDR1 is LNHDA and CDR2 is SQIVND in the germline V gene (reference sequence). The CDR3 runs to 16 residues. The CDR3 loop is CASSIAAAAGGNTIYF.

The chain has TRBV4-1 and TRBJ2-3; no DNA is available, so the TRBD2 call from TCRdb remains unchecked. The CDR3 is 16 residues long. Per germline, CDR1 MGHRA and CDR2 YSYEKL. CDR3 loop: CASSHATRGGTDTQYF.

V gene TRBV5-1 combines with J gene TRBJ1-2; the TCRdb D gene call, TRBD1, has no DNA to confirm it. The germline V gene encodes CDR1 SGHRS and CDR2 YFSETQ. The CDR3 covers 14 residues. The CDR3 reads CASSLGDRAYGYTF.